This TCR beta chain was profiled in a study of shared clonotypes between healthy human individuals (dated by TCRdb to 2020 to 2022). At the level of the whole study: The cohort included a few men and a couple of women between 18 and 49 years of age. For each donor, CD4 naive and CD4 memory were each run on three plates, CD8 naive on two plates, and CD8 memory on one plate. The study deeply sequenced blood TCR repertoires of about five healthy adults to estimate repertoire size and the extent of clonotype sharing between individuals. To increase sequencing depth and limit assay-specific biases, different laboratories used diverse techniques to prepare libraries and sequence TCR repertoires. Each donor's leukapheresis produced roughly between roughly 0.85 and 9 billion PBMCs. Here is what the overall study found, with its caveats: Larger estimated clonotype richness was generally found for naive subsets than for memory subsets. Pairwise subsampling led to the expectation that sequencing depth would affect the degree of clonotype sharing among donors. Incomplete sequencing was indicated by rarefaction of sorted-subset datasets, despite the large sequencing depth. The small number of donors limited the genetic and exposure-history diversity represented. Clonotypes shared by all four sorted-subset donors showed higher generation probabilities than non-shared clonotypes. Sampling was restricted to blood, and TCR repertoires in tissue are likely to differ from TCR repertoires in blood. Across several donors, about 4.5% of naive CD4, approximately 4% of naive CD8, 2.3% of memory CD4, and roughly 0.4% of memory CD8 clonotypes were shared.

The CDR3 runs 15 amino acids, cysteine and phenylalanine included. The read is trimmed to its CDR3 DNA, 45 bases read in frame from base 1. Looking up the germline V gene yields CDR1 KGHSH and CDR2 LQKENI. V is shortened by 4 bases, J by 1 base, and the region joining them spans 13 bases. Using the deep immunoSEQ assay, multiplex PCR amplified TCR CDR3 regions from genomic DNA. Genomic DNA extracted from each cell subset was distributed evenly over all wells of several immunoSEQ 96-well plates, and each plate served as one replicate. For sorted subsets, each replicate PCR was loaded with 200 ng genomic DNA, equivalent to some 31,000 T cell genomes. Purified libraries were quantified with a Qubit 3.0 fluorometer, sized on a Bioanalyzer 2100, and re-quantified with the KAPA Library Quantification kit. Every immunoSEQ 96-well plate was sequenced on a separate single-read 150-cycle Illumina NextSeq 550 flow cell. As for the authors' bioinformatics: Because only junctional sequences without quality scores were contained in the immunoSEQ output, filtering matching that applied to full-length reads could not be performed. Sequences were annotated with PyIR, a Python wrapper for IgBLAST v1.9, and V/J genes and CDR3 were assigned using IMGT germline references. Reads were removed for weak V/J assignments (E-value above 1e-6), missing CDR3, stop codons, out-of-frame junctions, or ambiguous translated residues. V3J clonotypes were defined by identical inferred V gene, J gene, and CDR3 amino acid sequence. Percentage overlap between repertoires was computed as shared unique clonotypes divided by the size of the smaller repertoire. RTK rarefaction, the Chao1 estimator, and Recon v2.1 estimates of unobserved clonotypes were used to assess repertoire richness. For all TCRbeta clonotypes obtained by the gDNA method from a handful of donors, generation probabilities were computed with OLGA. TCRdb holds this immuneACCESS table with in-frame rearrangements only. Some clones are missing; in checked studies, unresolved V genes explain under half, and the rest has no known cause. That table supplies the V and J calls and clone size; D and trimming were determined from the DNA. This sample gives approximately 720,000 clones in total; about three quarters of them show up just once. The top ten constitute approximately 2% of the sample.

The table lists this clone with a few counts. The target of this receptor is not known. Per-base qualities were not stored, and no clone one base away is much larger. The donors were healthy, HIV-negative adults with no recently reported acute infections or vaccinations. Only Caucasian adults living in Nashville, Tennessee, USA were represented among the donors. CD4+ T cells were enriched by magnetic negative selection; naive cells were then positively selected on CD45RA, and the negative fraction formed the memory subset. After blood collection by leukapheresis, PBMCs were isolated using Ficoll-Histopaque density gradient centrifugation and then cryopreserved in the vapor phase of liquid nitrogen. Analytical flow cytometry was used to check the purity and quantity of each magnetically sorted T cell population. From each sorted fraction, genomic DNA was isolated and quantified by UV absorbance on a Nanodrop 2000c.

The chain uses TRBV18 and TRBJ1-1, with TRBD1 tentatively as D gene (5 bases match). The specimen was memory CD4+ T cells sorted from blood. The intended sense of this specimen's cell subset or site label: CD45RA-negative fraction. This receptor was obtained from a woman younger than 45 in good health. CDR3 reads: CASSRGVGSNTEAFF. The DNA reads as follows: TGTGCCAGCTCACGGGGCGTCGGCTCGAACACTGAAGCTTTCTTT.